This T cell receptor beta chain was profiled in a study of monozygotic twins with inflammatory bowel disease. There are 17 residues in the CDR3. The germline CDR1 and CDR2 sequences are SGHRS and YFSETQ. From its re-call of the 5' RACE reads, TCRdb lists each CDR3 protein once, without DNA. The sample's table shows 350,000 to 400,000 distinct CDR3 sequences. This receptor was obtained from a human donor with ulcerative colitis or Crohn's disease, or a healthy co-twin of an affected twin (not recorded which). This sequence joins TRBV5-1 and TRBJ2-5; TCRdb's D gene call, TRBD2, goes unchecked for lack of DNA. The source material was blood. CDR3 residues: CASRKLAGAVYQETQYF.